Presented here are 13 T cell receptor beta chains from one specimen sequenced in a study of T cell repertoires in cytomegalovirus infection. No antigens are known for them. TCRdb used MiXCR to reprocess the reads, holding one entry per CDR3 protein. The sample includes around 540,000 distinct CDR3 sequences, around 35% of them seen just once. This sample comprised cultured PBMCs, obtained from culture after CMV antigen stimulation. These receptors came from a human donor in good health (CMV status not recorded). Some clones in this sample may be carry-over from other donors' samples.

This clonotype was observed a handful of times. The V and J genes are TRBV12-3 or TRBV12-4 and TRBJ1-6, with D uncertain. The CDR3 runs 13 residues. V was shortened by 2 bases and J by 7 bases, with 6 bases between the two germline ends. Here the CDR3 reads CASSLQANSPLHF. CDR3 DNA: TGTGCCAGCAGTTTACAGGCGAATTCACCCCTCCACTTT.

The rearrangement links TRBV25-1 to TRBJ1-1; D is uncertain. Trimming left V 3 bases short and J 2 bases short, with 10 bases between. Germline values: CDR1 MGHDK, CDR2 SYGVNS. The CDR3 is made up of 14 amino acids. Here the CDR3 DNA reads TGTGCCAGCAGTGACCCACGGATAAACACTGAAGCTTTCTTT. Protein sequence: CASSDPRINTEAFF.

The chain employs TRBV20-1 and TRBJ2-7, with 10 nucleotides matching TRBD2. Germline V gene sequence: CDR1 DFQATT, CDR2 SNEGSKA (reference sequence). The ends lost 6 bases at V and 1 base at J; junction bases unmatched: 6. The CDR3 is 14 amino acids. The CDR3 spells CSAGRTSGSYEQYF. DNA for the CDR3: TGCAGTGCAGGCCGGACTAGCGGTTCCTACGAGCAGTACTTC.

V and J are TRBV24-1 and TRBJ2-1; unclear D gene. The CDR3 runs 14 residues. The germline V gene has CDR1 KGHDR and CDR2 SFDVKD. Deletions cut 3 bases from V and 2 bases from J, with 7 bases between. CDR3 residues: CATSDTTTYNEQFF. As DNA, the CDR3 is TGTGCCACCAGTGATACGACAACCTACAATGAGCAGTTCTTC.

The V call is TRBV7-2, the J call TRBJ1-6; no definite D call. V lost 5 bases, J lost 8 bases, and 16 bases lay in between. Germline-derived CDR1 and CDR2 are SGHTA and FQGNSA. The CDR3 is made up of 15 amino acids. The DNA of the CDR3 is TGTGCCAGCAGCCAATTTCAGAGCGGGGATTCACCCCTCCACTTT. It codes for CASSQFQSGDSPLHF.

A few counts support this clonotype. The V gene is TRBV20-1, the J gene TRBJ1-4, with 8 bases fitting TRBD1. There are 12 residues in the CDR3. V gave up 6 bases and J gave up 9 bases; unmatched junction bases: 6. Germline CDR1 DFQATT, CDR2 SNEGSKA (reference sequence). In DNA, the CDR3 is TGCAGTGCGGACAGGGCGGATAAAAAACTGTTTTTT. Protein product: CSADRADKKLFF.

The V and J genes are TRBV27 and TRBJ1-1; a weak D match, TRBD1 (6 bases). The V and J ends lost 2 bases and 7 bases respectively, with 14 bases between them. The CDR3 length is 14 residues. Germline V gene sequence: CDR1 MNHEY, CDR2 SMNVEV (reference sequence). The CDR3, as DNA: TGTGCCAGCAGTTTAACTTACAGGGCATATGAAGCTTTCTTT. Its protein is CASSLTYRAYEAFF.

The chain combines TRBV27 with TRBJ2-2; D gene unclear. Germline CDR1 is MNHEY and CDR2 is SMNVEV (reference sequence). V lost 6 bases and J 7 bases, leaving 15 bases between the germline ends. The CDR3 spans 14 residues. CDR3 DNA: TGTGCCAGCAGCCCACTCGGACGGATCGGGGAGCTGTTTTTT. Its protein product is CASSPLGRIGELFF.

V usage is TRBV5-1 and J usage is TRBJ2-7; TRBD1 aligns across 9 bases. Per the germline V gene, CDR1 is SGHRS and CDR2 is YFSETQ. CDR3 size: 15 residues. CDR3 loop: CTSSFDTGGLYEQYV. The CDR3 coding sequence is TGCACCAGCAGCTTTGACACAGGGGGCCTCTACGAGCAGTACGTC.

This rearrangement joins TRBV18 to TRBJ2-2; TRBD2 agrees at 9 bases. From germline, CDR1 is KGHSH and CDR2 LQKENI. Trimming removed 2 bases from V and 0 bases from J; junction bases left unmatched: 4. The CDR3 is 17 residues long. CDR3 in DNA: TGTGCCAGCTCACCAAGATCTAGCGGGGCGAACACCGGGGAGCTGTTTTTT. It specifies CASSPRSSGANTGELFF.

The chain uses TRBV27 and TRBJ1-2, with 9 bases identical to TRBD1. The CDR3 is 15 residues long. Per the germline V gene, CDR1 is MNHEY and CDR2 is SMNVEV (reference sequence). The junction had 9 bases not matched to a gene; V was cut back by 5 bases and J by 5 bases. CDR3 amino acids: CASSRLQGAGYGYTF. The DNA for the CDR3 is TGTGCCAGCAGTCGACTACAGGGGGCGGGTTATGGCTACACCTTC.

The chain uses TRBV7-6 and TRBJ2-1; D remains unclear. The ends were cut back, 2 bases at V and 7 bases at J, with 9 bases in the middle. Per germline, CDR1 SGHVS and CDR2 FNYEAQ. This CDR3 contains 13 residues. The CDR3 DNA sequence: TGTGCCAGCAGCTTATCTGAAGGGAATGAGCAGTTCTTC. Its translation is CASSLSEGNEQFF.

The gene calls are TRBV9 and TRBJ2-1; TRBD2 is a possible D gene (6 bases). The CDR3 loop spans 14 amino acids. The V end lost 0 bases, the J end lost 12 bases, and 16 bases lay between the germline ends. Germline CDR1 is SGDLS and CDR2 is YYNGEE. CDR3 region: CASSVDQGLAPQFF. DNA of the CDR3: TGTGCCAGCAGCGTAGACCAGGGACTTGCACCGCAGTTCTTC.